This T cell receptor (beta chain) was obtained from a study of PD-L1 blockade in urothelial cancer. The study's findings and limits: More expansion of tumor-associated blood clones, seen at 3 weeks, marked durable-benefit patients.

Templates that were synthetic TCR analogs were spiked into each PCR. Clones were sequenced by immunoSEQ multiplex PCR, and TCRdb holds only the in-frame ones, with some missing. The data contain about 72,000 clones, more than 75% of them singletons. Time point described: pretreatment peripheral blood. CDR1 and CDR2 (germline): GTSNPN, SVGIG (reference sequence). The CDR3 runs to 12 residues. Trimming cost V 8 bases and J 3 bases, with 14 bases left between them. In the case of this clone: The antigen is not known.

This chain links TRBV30 with TRBJ2-7, with D possibly being TRBD1 (5 bases). This TCR derives from a man aged 60 to 69 with urothelial cancer. The material was PBMCs, obtained around atezolizumab (anti-PD-L1) treatment. CDR3 amino acids: CAGQGRVYEQYF. The CDR3 DNA follows: TGTGCCGGGCAGGGCAGGGTCTACGAGCAGTACTTC.